The source of this T cell receptor beta chain is a study of Ad26.COV2.S vaccination and SARS-CoV-2 variants. Study-level information: The donor participated in the COV1001 trial, in its Ad26.COV2.S arm. Recipients of Ad26.COV2.S got it intramuscularly, once or twice 56 days apart. Regarding the study as a whole: Once vaccination had occurred, spike-specific CD8+ and CD4+ T cell responses reportedly showed substantial breadth.

On this clone: Its antigen remains unknown.

Treatment indicated: about 20 received Ad26.COV2.S at low or high dose, single or two shots; about 5 received placebo; per-sample allocation not given. Sample collection was performed on day 63 after the first vaccine or placebo injection. Assay used: immunoSEQ multiplex PCR; TCRdb lists only in-frame clones, some missing. The top ten hold around 3.5% of the sample, which has a few hundred thousand clones, 87% seen once. Germline assignment: CDR1 WSHSY and CDR2 SAAADI. Trimming removed 5 bases at V and 3 bases at J, with 7 bases between. This CDR3 contains 13 residues. The sample consisted of peripheral blood, taken in a trial of Ad26.COV2.S vaccine versus placebo. The TCR comes from a person between 18 and 60 years old who received the Ad26.COV2.S COVID-19 vaccine or a placebo. The chain uses TRBV10-2 and TRBJ2-2, with D uncertain. The CDR3 sequence is CASSRSYTGELFF. CDR3 in DNA: TGCGCCAGCAGTCGGTCCTACACCGGGGAGCTGTTTTTT.